One sample yielded the 29 T cell receptor beta chains listed below, sequenced in a study of CD8 T cells in Susac syndrome. It was with random hexamers that roughly 0.45 to 1 ug RNA was reverse transcribed. TCRdb itself ran the immunoSEQ multiplex PCR reads through MiXCR, one entry per CDR3 protein. The table records about 160,000 distinct CDR3 sequences, approximately 92% of them present only once. Sample: CD4+ T cells from PBMCs. All receptors derive from a human donor in good health.

This rearrangement joins TRBV6-5 to TRBJ1-5, with a weak D call TRBD1 (6 bases). This CDR3 is built from 16 residues. The germline CDR1 and CDR2 sequences are MNHEY and SVGAGI. V gave up 0 bases and J gave up 3 bases, with 12 bases separating them. CDR3 in DNA: TGTGCCAGCAGTTACTCATGGCAGGGGATCAATCAGCCCCAGCATTTT. Translation: CASSYSWQGINQPQHF.

V gene TRBV4-1 combines with J gene TRBJ2-3; D is possibly TRBD1 (6 bases). CDR1 and CDR2 (germline): MGHRA, YSYEKL. Trimming cost V 5 bases and J 3 bases, with 18 bases left between them. CDR3 size: 16 residues. In DNA form, the CDR3 reads TGCGCCAGCAGCTCTGGGCAGGGGAATCCGACAGATACGCAGTATTTT. Translating it yields CASSSGQGNPTDTQYF.

The genes are TRBV13 and TRBJ2-5; weak D call: TRBD2 (6 bases). V gave up 5 bases and J gave up 6 bases, with 13 bases separating them. This CDR3 comprises 13 residues. The V gene's germline CDR1 is PRHDT and CDR2 FYEKMQ (reference sequence). The CDR3 reads CASSPWGVKTQYF. CDR3 DNA: TGTGCCAGCAGCCCGTGGGGGGTAAAGACCCAGTACTTC.

This clonotype was detected once. The chain recombines TRBV20-1 with TRBJ1-1; tentative D call: TRBD1 (6 bases). This CDR3 is built from 15 residues. Germline CDR1 DFQATT, CDR2 SNEGSKA (reference sequence). V was shortened by 0 bases and J by 1 base, with 12 bases between the two germline ends. This CDR3 is CSARDHGGANTEAFF. The CDR3 bases are TGCAGTGCTAGAGATCACGGGGGCGCGAACACTGAAGCTTTCTTT.

This chain links TRBV2 with TRBJ1-2; possibly TRBD1 for D (6 bases). Looked up from germline, CDR1 is SNHLY and CDR2 is FYNNEI. There are 13 residues in the CDR3. The germline V and J ends were trimmed by 7 bases and 8 bases, with 17 bases remaining between them. CDR3 nucleotide sequence: TGTGCCAGCACCGGGGGCCGGGAAGGCGGCTACACCTTC. Its translation: CASTGGREGGYTF.

The J gene is TRBJ1-5, the V gene TRBV29-1, with unresolved D. The ends were cut back, 1 base at V and 1 base at J, with 5 bases in the middle. The CDR3 has 13 amino acids. The germline CDR1 and CDR2 sequences are SQVTM and ANQGSEA. The CDR3 loop reads CSVEVGSNQPQHF. The CDR3 DNA is TGCAGCGTTGAAGTGGGAAGCAATCAGCCCCAGCATTTT.

The chain couples TRBV20-1 to TRBJ2-3; D is perhaps TRBD2 (6 bases). The V end was cut by 0 bases, the J end by 0 bases, with 10 bases between. Germline V gene sequence: CDR1 DFQATT, CDR2 SNEGSKA (reference sequence). This CDR3 is 15 amino acids long. The CDR3 here is CSARDGGASTDTQYF. CDR3 nucleotide sequence: TGCAGTGCTAGAGATGGCGGGGCTAGCACAGATACGCAGTATTTT.

The V call is TRBV5-1, the J call TRBJ1-2; 9 nucleotides align to TRBD1. The CDR3 runs to 15 residues. Germline V lookup: CDR1 SGHRS, CDR2 YFSETQ. The V gene end was trimmed by 0 bases and the J gene end by 8 bases; junction bases not matched to a gene: 8. Here the CDR3 reads CASSLVGDRERGYTF. The CDR3 DNA sequence: TGCGCCAGCAGCTTGGTAGGGGACAGGGAACGAGGCTACACCTTC. Drawing the rest from reference TRBV5-1 and TRBJ1-2, the complete variable domain is KAGVTQTPRYLIKTRGQQVTLSCSPISGHRSVSWYQQTPGQGLQFLFEYFSETQRNKGNFPGRFSGRQFSNSRSEMNVSTLELGDSALYLCASSLVGDRERGYTFGSGTRLTVV.

The chain uses TRBV20-1 and TRBJ2-3; D is perhaps TRBD2 (5 bases). Germline V gene data show CDR1 as DFQATT and CDR2 as SNEGSKA (reference sequence). The CDR3 extends over 18 amino acids. V lost 5 bases and J lost 0, with 24 bases in between. The CDR3 DNA reads TGCAGTGCTGACGGCGCTTCATTGGACTCAGTAAGCACAGATACGCAGTATTTT. Encoded protein: CSADGASLDSVSTDTQYF.

This sequence joins TRBV7-3 and TRBJ1-1; 7 bases are shared with TRBD1. V lost 5 bases and J lost 4; bases outside the gene matches: 7. Germline V lookup: CDR1 SGHTA, CDR2 FQGTGA. The CDR3 is 14 amino acids. As DNA, the CDR3 is TGTGCCAGCAGCCCCCGGACAGGAATCACTGAAGCTTTCTTT. Translating it yields CASSPRTGITEAFF. The variable domain in full, completed from reference TRBV7-3 and TRBJ1-1, reads GAGVSQTPSNKVTEKGKYVELRCDPISGHTALYWYRQSLGQGPEFLIYFQGTGAADDSGLPNDRFFAVRPEGSVSTLKIQRTERGDSAVYLCASSPRTGITEAFFGQGTRLTVV.

The chain recombines TRBV24-1 with TRBJ2-2, with D maybe TRBD1 (6 bases). The length of the CDR3 is 15 residues. V gave up 3 bases and J gave up 4 bases, with 11 bases separating them. CDR1 KGHDR and CDR2 SFDVKD come from the germline V gene. DNA for the CDR3: TGTGCCACCAGTGATCGGACAGTTTCCACCGGGGAGCTGTTTTTT. This codes for CATSDRTVSTGELFF.

The V gene is TRBV3-1, the J gene TRBJ2-1; D ambiguous. Looked up from germline, CDR1 is LGHDT and CDR2 is YNNKEL (reference sequence). The germline V and J ends were trimmed by 2 bases and 10 bases, with 9 bases remaining between them. The CDR3 runs to 12 residues. DNA of the CDR3: TGTGCCAGCAGCCAACTAGGTGAAGAGCAGTTCTTC. Translating it yields CASSQLGEEQFF.

This clonotype was observed a single time. The V and J genes are TRBV16 and TRBJ1-1; D not certain. Germline lookup yields CDR1 KGHSY and CDR2 FQNENV. V was clipped by 0 bases and J by 1 base, with 9 bases between them. The CDR3 length is 15 residues. The CDR3 sequence is CASSQSFSQNTEAFF. As DNA, the CDR3 is TGTGCCAGCAGCCAATCCTTCTCACAGAACACTGAAGCTTTCTTT.

V gene TRBV27 combines with J gene TRBJ1-2; TRBD1 might be the D (5 bases). Germline CDR1 MNHEY, CDR2 SMNVEV (reference sequence). The CDR3 is 15 amino acids. V was pared by 2 bases and J by 8 bases, with 18 bases between. DNA for the CDR3: TGTGCCAGCAGTTTAACCCCCGGGACTGTTCGCGGCTACACCTTC. Translated, it gives CASSLTPGTVRGYTF.

This clonotype was found once. The chain is built from TRBV30 and TRBJ2-2; D gene uncertain. Germline CDR1 GTSNPN, CDR2 SVGIG (reference sequence). The length of the CDR3 is 12 residues. V was trimmed by 0 bases and J by 9 bases, leaving 8 bases between them. CDR3: CAWSVKLRELFF. CDR3 DNA: TGTGCCTGGAGTGTGAAGCTTCGGGAGCTGTTTTTT.

The CDR3 reads CASRTDLYGYTF. CDR3 DNA sequence: TGTGCCAGCAGGACGGACCTCTATGGCTACACCTTC. The V and J genes are TRBV2 and TRBJ1-2; D uncertain. From germline, CDR1 is SNHLY and CDR2 FYNNEI. The V end was cut by 6 bases, the J end by 4 bases, with 9 bases between. This CDR3 is built from 12 residues.

J is TRBJ1-2 and V is TRBV7-2, with D uncertain. The CDR3 loop spans 14 amino acids. Trimming stripped 5 bases from V and 0 bases from J, with 10 bases between. The germline gives CDR1 SGHTA, CDR2 FQGNSA. The chain's CDR3 is CASSPERTNYGYTF. In DNA, the CDR3 is TGTGCCAGCAGCCCAGAGAGGACTAACTATGGCTACACCTTC. Full variable domain (outside the CDR3, taken from reference TRBV7-2 and TRBJ1-2): GAGVSQSPSNKVTEKGKDVELRCDPISGHTALYWYRQSLGQGLEFLIYFQGNSAPDKSGLPSDRFSAERTGGSVSTLTIQRTQQEDSAVYLCASSPERTNYGYTFGSGTRLTVV.

The chain is built from TRBV6-1 and TRBJ1-1; 10 nucleotides match TRBD1. With 7 bases clipped from V and 7 bases from J, the junction kept 12 bases outside the gene matches. The CDR3 is made up of 15 amino acids. Germline CDR1 and CDR2: MNHNS and SASEGT. The CDR3 region has the DNA TGTGCCAGCATCGGCCATAGGACAGGGGGTAATGAAGCTTTCTTT. It specifies CASIGHRTGGNEAFF.

This chain joins TRBV24-1 and TRBJ2-5; perhaps D is TRBD1 or TRBD2 (5 bases each). Trimming pared 3 bases from V and 3 bases from J, leaving 13 bases between. CDR1 and CDR2 (germline): KGHDR, SFDVKD. There are 15 residues in the CDR3. Here the CDR3 reads CATSDHSGTEETQYF. The CDR3 nucleotides read TGTGCCACCAGTGATCACTCCGGGACGGAAGAGACCCAGTACTTC.

The J gene is TRBJ2-5, the V gene TRBV7-8; D remains ambiguous. This CDR3 has 13 residues. V shed 1 base and J shed 2 bases, with 5 bases lying between them. Looked up from germline, CDR1 is SGHVS and CDR2 is FQNEAQ. CDR3 amino acids: CASSLEAQETQYF. The CDR3 DNA follows: TGTGCCAGCAGCTTAGAGGCTCAAGAGACCCAGTACTTC.

V usage is TRBV5-1 and J usage is TRBJ2-1; possible D gene TRBD1, 5 bases. Germline V gene lookup returns CDR1 SGHRS and CDR2 YFSETQ. The CDR3 has 13 amino acids. V was cut by 2 bases and J by 7 bases, with 10 bases left in between. The CDR3 spells CASSLGAGNEQFF. The CDR3 nucleotides are TGCGCCAGCAGCTTAGGGGCAGGGAATGAGCAGTTCTTC.

The rearrangement uses TRBV5-4 and TRBJ2-3, with 8 bases identical to TRBD1. The CDR3 has 15 amino acids. The V segment lost 4 bases and the J segment 6 bases; nucleotides outside the gene matches: 10. Germline loops: CDR1 SGHNT, CDR2 YYREEE (reference sequence). The DNA for the CDR3 is TGTGCCAGCAGCATCGGACAGGGCCCCTCTGATACGCAGTATTTT. Its protein product is CASSIGQGPSDTQYF.

This clonotype turned up a few times. The V gene is TRBV24-1, the J gene TRBJ2-5; TRBD1 matches 9 bases. CDR1 and CDR2 from the germline V gene are KGHDR and SFDVKD. The CDR3 covers 16 residues. With V trimmed by 3 bases and J by 1 base, 5 bases remained unmatched. The CDR3 protein is CATSDTRQGGQETQYF. The CDR3 nucleotides read TGTGCCACCAGTGATACCCGACAGGGGGGCCAAGAGACCCAGTACTTC.

CDR3 in amino acids: CASSKGGYEQYF. CDR3 nucleotides: TGTGCCAGCAGCAAAGGGGGATACGAGCAGTACTTC. The chain has TRBV9 and TRBJ2-7; D possibly corresponds to TRBD1 (6 bases). Germline loops: CDR1 SGDLS, CDR2 YYNGEE. This CDR3 has 12 amino acids. Trimming left V 4 bases short and J 4 bases short, with 9 bases between.

The chain carries TRBV12-3 or TRBV12-4 and TRBJ2-1, with D perhaps TRBD2 (6 bases). The V and J ends lost 2 bases and 3 bases respectively, with 14 bases between them. The CDR3 contains 16 residues. The CDR3 protein is CASSLTLVTSYNEQFF. The CDR3 bases are TGTGCCAGCAGTTTAACCCTCGTGACTAGCTACAATGAGCAGTTCTTC.

The rearrangement uses TRBV6-2 or TRBV6-3 and TRBJ2-7, with D perhaps assigned TRBD1 or TRBD2 (6 bases each). The ends were cut back, 6 bases at V and 0 bases at J, with 18 bases in the middle. Germline CDR1 is MNHEY and CDR2 is SVGEGT. The CDR3 contains 16 residues. The CDR3 is CASSRPGAASSYEQYF. DNA for the CDR3: TGTGCCAGCAGCCGACCGGGGGCTGCTAGCTCCTACGAGCAGTACTTC.

This chain uses TRBV6-1 with TRBJ2-2; 9 positions match TRBD1. Germline loops: CDR1 MNHNS, CDR2 SASEGT. Trimming removed 6 bases from V and 13 bases from J; junction bases left unmatched: 18. This CDR3 is 16 amino acids long. The CDR3: CASSPSTGGYPTWLFF. In DNA form, the CDR3 reads TGTGCCAGCAGCCCTTCCACAGGGGGCTACCCGACATGGCTGTTTTTT.

The CDR3 reads CASSRRGAKNIQYF. Written as DNA, the CDR3 is TGTGCCAGCAGCCGCCGGGGGGCCAAAAACATTCAGTACTTC. The chain links TRBV3-1 to TRBJ2-4; possibly TRBD2 for D (6 bases). The CDR3 loop spans 14 amino acids. Germline V gene data show CDR1 as LGHDT and CDR2 as YNNKEL (reference sequence). The V end lost 4 bases, the J end lost 1 base, and 8 bases lay between the germline ends.

This clonotype was seen a single time. The chain's CDR3 is CASSVGPAGSGQETQYF. Here the CDR3 DNA reads TGTGCCAGCAGCGTAGGCCCGGCAGGTAGCGGACAAGAGACCCAGTACTTC. The V and J genes are TRBV9 and TRBJ2-5; TRBD2 is a possible D gene (6 bases). The V and J ends lost 0 bases and 2 bases respectively, with 17 bases between them. Germline-derived CDR1 and CDR2 are SGDLS and YYNGEE. This CDR3 region has 17 residues.